Following are 20 T cell receptor beta chains from one sample sequenced in a study of T cells after yellow fever vaccination. TCRdb itself ran the 5' RACE reads through MiXCR, one entry per CDR3 protein. The sample lists 300,000 to 350,000 distinct CDR3 sequences; about 4.5% were seen once. Here the sequenced sample was PBMCs, taken 15 days after the yellow fever booster vaccination. The receptors were sampled from a man aged 18 to 29 who received the YFV17D yellow fever vaccine.

This clonotype appeared many times. The chain links TRBV6-5 to TRBJ1-6, with D unclear. The ends were cut back, 0 bases at V and 13 bases at J, with 10 bases in the middle. CDR1 and CDR2 (germline): MNHEY, SVGAGI. The CDR3 is 13 residues long. CDR3 sequence reads: CASSYSNGGPLHF. The CDR3 DNA reads as TGTGCCAGCAGTTACTCGAACGGAGGGCCCCTCCACTTT.

This chain connects TRBV29-1 to TRBJ1-5, with D unresolved. There are 13 residues in the CDR3. The germline gives CDR1 SQVTM, CDR2 ANQGSEA. The V end was cut by 4 bases, the J end by 5 bases, with 12 bases between. CDR3 protein: CSVVGHPDQPQHF. The CDR3 coding sequence is TGCAGCGTTGTAGGGCACCCCGATCAGCCCCAGCATTTT. The full variable domain, its missing parts supplied by reference TRBV29-1 and TRBJ1-5, is SAVISQKPSRDICQRGTSLTIQCQVDSQVTMMFWYRQQPGQSLTLIATANQGSEATYESGFVIDKFPISRPNLTFSTLTVSNMSPEDSSIYLCSVVGHPDQPQHFGDGTRLSIL.

This clonotype was counted many times. The junction does not match germline at one end; this may be a read error. The chain links TRBV7-7 to TRBJ2-1, with D perhaps given as TRBD1 or TRBD2 (5 bases each). The V gene's germline CDR1 is SSHAT and CDR2 FNYEAQ (reference sequence). CDR3 length equals 14 residues. DNA for the CDR3: TGTGCTAGCAGCTACGGACCCGTTGGGGGTGAGCAGTTCTTC. This encodes CASSYGPVGGEQFF.

This clonotype was detected only a few times. This chain connects TRBV7-2 to TRBJ1-6; D is unresolved. The CDR3 totals 14 residues. Between the trimmed V and J ends, which lost 5 bases and 10 bases, there was a span of 15 bases. CDR1 SGHTA and CDR2 FQGNSA come from the germline V gene. The CDR3 protein is CASSPSGSRSPLHF. The CDR3 coding sequence is TGTGCCAGCAGCCCGTCAGGAAGTAGGTCACCCCTCCACTTT.

The rearrangement uses TRBV7-8 and TRBJ1-6; D is uncertain. The CDR3 has 16 amino acids. Per germline, CDR1 SGHVS and CDR2 FQNEAQ. V gave up 0 bases and J gave up 7 bases, with 13 bases separating them. CDR3 region: CASSLASLLANSPLHF. CDR3 DNA sequence: TGTGCCAGCAGCTTAGCCTCCTTATTAGCCAATTCACCCCTCCACTTT. Full variable domain (missing parts from reference TRBV7-8 and TRBJ1-6): GAGVSQSPRYKVAKRGQDVALRCDPISGHVSLFWYQQALGQGPEFLTYFQNEAQLDKSGLPSDRFFAERPEGSVSTLKIQRTQQEDSAVYLCASSLASLLANSPLHFGNGTRLTVT.

In this sample, this clonotype turned up many times. The V and J genes are TRBV27 and TRBJ2-3, with 9 bases fitting TRBD1. V was clipped by 10 bases and J by 4 bases; unmatched bases: 9. The CDR3 is 14 amino acids. In germline, CDR1 is MNHEY, CDR2 SMNVEV (reference sequence). The CDR3 DNA sequence: TGTGCCACCACGCCGGGACAGGGATCAGATACGCAGTATTTT. As protein: CATTPGQGSDTQYF.

This clonotype was observed a few times. V is TRBV7-2 and J is TRBJ2-7; 8 bases line up with TRBD2. After removal of 5 bases from V and 6 bases from J, the junction contained 15 bases not matched to a gene. Germline V gene sequence: CDR1 SGHTA, CDR2 FQGNSA. The CDR3 has 16 residues. CDR3 region: CASSRSGVDGRAEQYF. For the CDR3, the DNA is TGTGCCAGCAGCCGTAGCGGGGTAGACGGCCGAGCCGAGCAGTACTTC.

This clonotype was counted between two and nine times. This sequence joins TRBV6-5 and TRBJ1-1; no clear D. The CDR3 is made up of 16 amino acids. Germline CDR1 MNHEY, CDR2 SVGAGI. V lost 5 bases to trimming and J lost 1 base, with 17 bases between them. The CDR3 protein is CASSLSTVGWNTEAFF. CDR3 DNA: TGTGCCAGCAGTCTTTCCACGGTCGGATGGAACACTGAAGCTTTCTTT.

This chain links TRBV6-6 with TRBJ1-2; D gene ambiguous. This CDR3 has 11 amino acids. The germline V gene encodes CDR1 MNHNY and CDR2 SVGAGI (reference sequence). Trimming left V 5 bases short and J 8 bases short, with 9 bases between. The CDR3 is CASSRTVGYTF. CDR3 coding DNA: TGTGCCAGCAGTCGTACTGTGGGCTACACCTTC.

As to this clonotype: A read error may explain this, as a much larger clone is one base away. The V and J genes are TRBV18 and TRBJ1-2, with D uncertain. Germline V CDR1 and CDR2: KGHSH, LQKENI. V lost 4 bases and J lost 4, with 10 bases in between. CDR3 length equals 13 residues. The CDR3 region has the DNA TGTGCCAGCTCACGAGTTGGGCGCTATGGCTACACCTTC. This encodes CASSRVGRYGYTF. The variable domain in full, with the rest retrieved from reference TRBV18 and TRBJ1-2, is NAGVMQNPRHLVRRRGQEARLRCSPMKGHSHVYWYRQLPEEGLKFMVYLQKENIIDESGMPKERFSAEFPKEGPSILRIQQVVRGDSAAYFCASSRVGRYGYTFGSGTRLTVV.

This clonotype was seen at least ten times. The chain couples TRBV6-2 or TRBV6-3 to TRBJ2-2; 8 bases are a match to TRBD1. Trimming removed 6 bases from V and 3 bases from J; junction bases left unmatched: 0. This CDR3 has 13 amino acids. Germline V lookup: CDR1 MNHEY, CDR2 SVGEGT. As DNA, the CDR3 is TGTGCCAGCAGGACAGGGGACACCGGGGAGCTGTTTTTT. This codes for CASRTGDTGELFF.

This clonotype appeared a few times. The CDR3 nucleotides are TGTGCCAGCTCACCATCCACCGGGGGACCATCTAGCACAGATACGCAGTATTTT. Protein product: CASSPSTGGPSSTDTQYF. This chain connects TRBV18 to TRBJ2-3; tentatively, D is TRBD2 (6 bases). Trimming removed 2 bases at V and 0 bases at J, with 18 bases between. The CDR3 spans 18 residues. CDR1 is KGHSH, CDR2 LQKENI, per germline.

This rearrangement joins TRBV7-8 to TRBJ1-5; TRBD1 might be the D (5 bases). CDR1 and CDR2 (germline): SGHVS, FQNEAQ. Trimming took off 2 bases at V and 5 bases at J, with 13 bases between the two ends. The CDR3 loop spans 15 amino acids. The CDR3 DNA reads TGTGCCAGCAGCTTAAGGGACGGTGGGGATCAGCCCCAGCATTTT. Its protein is CASSLRDGGDQPQHF.

This clonotype was seen many times. This chain joins TRBV5-5 and TRBJ2-2, with D hard to call. The germline gives CDR1 SGHKS, CDR2 YYEKEE (reference sequence). The CDR3 has 14 amino acids. Between the trimmed V and J ends, which lost 0 bases and 6 bases, there was a span of 9 bases. CDR3: CASSLGPRAGELFF. CDR3 DNA: TGTGCCAGCAGCTTGGGCCCGAGAGCCGGGGAGCTGTTTTTT.

This clonotype showed up many times. The chain carries TRBV7-2 and TRBJ2-5, with TRBD2 as a possible D gene (5 bases). CDR1 and CDR2 from the germline V gene are SGHTA and FQGNSA. Trimming shortened V by 5 bases and J by 5 bases, and 24 bases separated the two germline ends. This CDR3 has 17 residues. In DNA form, the CDR3 reads TGTGCCAGCAGCCCCCGGCGGTCTATAGCGCTAGGGGAGACCCAGTACTTC. It specifies CASSPRRSIALGETQYF.

Of note for this clonotype: At one of its ends the junction is not consistent with the germline gene, which may arise from a read error. The rearrangement joins TRBV4-1 to TRBJ1-3; D unclear. The CDR3 sequence is 13 residues long. Germline-derived CDR1 and CDR2 are MGHRA and YSYEKL. DNA of the CDR3: TGCGCCAGCAGCGGGGATCATGGAAGCACCATATATTTT. The encoded protein is CASSGDHGSTIYF.

This clonotype has a count of ten or more. The chain recombines TRBV3-1 with TRBJ1-1; possibly TRBD1 for D (5 bases). The germline V and J ends were trimmed by 8 bases and 5 bases, with 15 bases remaining between them. CDR3 length equals 13 residues. Germline CDR1 reads LGHDT; CDR2 reads YNNKEL (reference sequence). The CDR3 here is CASGFGRTTEAFF. CDR3 bases: TGTGCCAGCGGCTTTGGCAGGACAACTGAAGCTTTCTTT.

The CDR3 here is CASSSNSESPEAFF. The CDR3 DNA reads as TGTGCCAGCAGCTCCAATTCTGAGTCCCCTGAAGCTTTCTTT. The genes are TRBV7-9 and TRBJ1-1, with unresolved D. The CDR3 spans 14 residues. Trimming took off 4 bases at V and 6 bases at J, with 15 bases between the two ends. Germline V gene data show CDR1 as SEHNR and CDR2 as FQNEAQ (reference sequence).

The V and J genes are TRBV12-3 or TRBV12-4 and TRBJ1-1, with a weak D call TRBD1 (6 bases). This CDR3 contains 12 residues. The V end lost 5 bases, the J end lost 10 bases, and 14 bases lay between the germline ends. This CDR3 is CASSIGQTGAFF. The CDR3, as DNA: TGTGCCAGCAGTATCGGACAGACCGGAGCTTTCTTT.

In this sample, this clonotype turned up many times. CDR3 DNA sequence: TGTGCCAGCAGTTACCTCGGGGCAGAGAATGAAAAACTGTTTTTT. Translated, it gives CASSYLGAENEKLFF. The chain recombines TRBV6-2 or TRBV6-3 with TRBJ1-4; D perhaps matches TRBD1 (5 bases). V was cut by 2 bases and J by 5 bases, with 12 bases left in between. Per the germline V gene, CDR1 is MNHEY and CDR2 is SVGEGT. The CDR3 covers 15 residues.